One T cell receptor (beta chain) is described in this entry. The data were produced by immunoSEQ multiplex PCR, yet TCRdb's version contains in-frame clones alone and is incomplete. The table includes 1.5 million to 2.5 million clones, about 94% detected once. The data are from a study of shared clonotypes between healthy human individuals. Study in general: Those who served as donors were a couple of women and a few men between the ages of 18 and 49.

Selected positively for CCR7 and CD45RO-negative, naive CD8 cells excluded terminally differentiated effector memory CD45RA+ cells. The CDR3 loop spans 15 amino acids. Trimming cost V 1 base and J 2 bases; bases outside gene matches: 7. Germline V lookup: CDR1 GTSNPN, CDR2 SVGIG (reference sequence). The sequence came from a man between 18 and 35 years old in good health. Material: naive CD8+ T cells sorted from blood. This chain joins TRBV30 and TRBJ2-5; TRBD2 aligns across 7 bases. CDR3 in DNA: TGTGCCTGGAGTGCCGGAGCGGGGATGCAAGAGACCCAGTACTTC. This encodes CAWSAGAGMQETQYF.